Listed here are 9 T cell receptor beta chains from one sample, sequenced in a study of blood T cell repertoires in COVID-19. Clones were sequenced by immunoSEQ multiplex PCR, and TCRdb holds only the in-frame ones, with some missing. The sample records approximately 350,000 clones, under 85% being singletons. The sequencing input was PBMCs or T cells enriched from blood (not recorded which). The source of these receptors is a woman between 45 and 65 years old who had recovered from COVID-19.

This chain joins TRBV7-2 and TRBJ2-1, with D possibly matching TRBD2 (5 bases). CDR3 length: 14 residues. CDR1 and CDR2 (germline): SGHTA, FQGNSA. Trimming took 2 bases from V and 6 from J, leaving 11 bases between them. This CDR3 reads CASSLTRGSNEQFF. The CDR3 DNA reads TGTGCCAGCAGCTTAACTAGAGGCAGCAATGAGCAGTTCTTC.

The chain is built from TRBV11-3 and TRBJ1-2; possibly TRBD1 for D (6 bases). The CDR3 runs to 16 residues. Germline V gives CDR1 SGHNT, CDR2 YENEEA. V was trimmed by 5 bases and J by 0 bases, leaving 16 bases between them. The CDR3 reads CASSLDPGGTNYGYTF. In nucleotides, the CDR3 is TGTGCCAGCAGCCTGGACCCGGGGGGCACTAACTATGGCTACACCTTC.

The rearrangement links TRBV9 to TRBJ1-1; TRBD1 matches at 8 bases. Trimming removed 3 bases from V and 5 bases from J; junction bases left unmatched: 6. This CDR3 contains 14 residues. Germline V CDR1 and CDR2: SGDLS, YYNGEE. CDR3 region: CASSAQGAGTEAFF. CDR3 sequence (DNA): TGTGCCAGCAGCGCCCAGGGGGCTGGGACTGAAGCTTTCTTT. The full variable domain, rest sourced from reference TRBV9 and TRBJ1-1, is DSGVTQTPKHLITATGQRVTLRCSPRSGDLSVYWYQQSLDQGLQFLIQYYNGEERAKGNILERFSAQQFPDLHSELNLSSLELGDSALYFCASSAQGAGTEAFFGQGTRLTVV.

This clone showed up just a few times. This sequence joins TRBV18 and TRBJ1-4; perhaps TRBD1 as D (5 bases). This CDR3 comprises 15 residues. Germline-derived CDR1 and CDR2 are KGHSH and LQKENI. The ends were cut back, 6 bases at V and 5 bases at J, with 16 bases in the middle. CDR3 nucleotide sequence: TGTGCCAGCTCCCCTCTCCCGGGGGAAAATGAAAAACTGTTTTTT. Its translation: CASSPLPGENEKLFF. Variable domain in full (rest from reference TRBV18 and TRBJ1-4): NAGVMQNPRHLVRRRGQEARLRCSPMKGHSHVYWYRQLPEEGLKFMVYLQKENIIDESGMPKERFSAEFPKEGPSILRIQQVVRGDSAAYFCASSPLPGENEKLFFGSGTQLSVL.

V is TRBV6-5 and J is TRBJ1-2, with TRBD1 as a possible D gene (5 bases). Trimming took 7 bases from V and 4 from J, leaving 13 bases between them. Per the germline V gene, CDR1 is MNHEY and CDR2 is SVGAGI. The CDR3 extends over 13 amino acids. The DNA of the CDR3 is TGTGCCAGCACTTCCGGGGGGGGCTATGGCTACACCTTC. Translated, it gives CASTSGGGYGYTF.

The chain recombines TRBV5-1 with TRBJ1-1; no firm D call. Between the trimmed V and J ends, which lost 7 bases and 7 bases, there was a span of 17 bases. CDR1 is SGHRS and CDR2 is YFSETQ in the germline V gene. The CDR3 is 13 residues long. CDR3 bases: TGCGCCAGCGGAGGGAGCGGGAGTGGTGAAGCTTTCTTT. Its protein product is CASGGSGSGEAFF.

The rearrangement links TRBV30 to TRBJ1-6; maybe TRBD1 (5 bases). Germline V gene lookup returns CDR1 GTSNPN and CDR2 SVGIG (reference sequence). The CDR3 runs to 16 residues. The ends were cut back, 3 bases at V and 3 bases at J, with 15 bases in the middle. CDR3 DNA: TGTGCCTGGAGGCAGGGAACCGTTTTCTATAATTCACCCCTCCACTTT. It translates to CAWRQGTVFYNSPLHF.

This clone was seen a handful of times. CDR3 sequence: CASSFGQGDYGYTF. The CDR3 coding sequence is TGTGCCAGCAGCTTCGGACAGGGAGACTATGGCTACACCTTC. This chain connects TRBV11-3 to TRBJ1-2; 8 bases match TRBD1. The CDR3 runs 14 residues. V shed 3 bases, J shed 3 bases, and the junction held 3 bases outside the gene matches. Germline-derived CDR1 and CDR2 are SGHNT and YENEEA.

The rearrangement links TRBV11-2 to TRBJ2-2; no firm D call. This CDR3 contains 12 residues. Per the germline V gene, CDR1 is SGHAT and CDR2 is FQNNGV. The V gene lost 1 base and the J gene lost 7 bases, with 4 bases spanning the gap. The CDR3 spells CASSLAVGELFF. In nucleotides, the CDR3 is TGTGCCAGCAGCTTAGCGGTCGGGGAGCTGTTTTTT.